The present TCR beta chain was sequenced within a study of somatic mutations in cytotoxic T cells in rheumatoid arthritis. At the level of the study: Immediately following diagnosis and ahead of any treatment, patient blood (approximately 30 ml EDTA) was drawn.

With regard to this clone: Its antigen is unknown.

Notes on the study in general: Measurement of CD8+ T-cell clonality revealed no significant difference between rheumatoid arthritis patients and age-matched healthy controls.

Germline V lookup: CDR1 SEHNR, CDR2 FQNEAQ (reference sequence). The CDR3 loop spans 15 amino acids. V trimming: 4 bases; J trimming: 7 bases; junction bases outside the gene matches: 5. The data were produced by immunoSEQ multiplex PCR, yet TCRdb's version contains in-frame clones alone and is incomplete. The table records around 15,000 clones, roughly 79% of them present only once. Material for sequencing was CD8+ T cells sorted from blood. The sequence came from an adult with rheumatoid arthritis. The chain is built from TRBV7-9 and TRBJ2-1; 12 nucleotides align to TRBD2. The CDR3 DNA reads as TGTGCCAGCAGCTCCGGACTAGCGGGAAGTAATGAGCAGTTCTTC. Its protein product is CASSSGLAGSNEQFF.